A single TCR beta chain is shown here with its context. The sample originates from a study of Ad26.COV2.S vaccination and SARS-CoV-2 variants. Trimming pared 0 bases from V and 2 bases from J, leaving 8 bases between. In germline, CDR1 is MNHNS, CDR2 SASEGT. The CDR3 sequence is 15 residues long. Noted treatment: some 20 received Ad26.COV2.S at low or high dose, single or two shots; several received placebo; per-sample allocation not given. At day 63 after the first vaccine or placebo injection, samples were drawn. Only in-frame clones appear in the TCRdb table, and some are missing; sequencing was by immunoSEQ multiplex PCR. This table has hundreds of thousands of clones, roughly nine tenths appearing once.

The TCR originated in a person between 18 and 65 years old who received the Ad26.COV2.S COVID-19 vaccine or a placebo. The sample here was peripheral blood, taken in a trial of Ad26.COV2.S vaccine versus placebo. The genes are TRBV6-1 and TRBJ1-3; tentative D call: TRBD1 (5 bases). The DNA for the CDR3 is TGTGCCAGCAGTGAAGCCCCGGGGGCTGGAAACACCATATATTTT. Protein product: CASSEAPGAGNTIYF.